This TCR beta chain is from a study of T cells in Graves' hyperthyroidism and ophthalmopathy. General study results and limits: Stable hyperthyroidism and ophthalmopathy were separated using 13 V-J signatures.

This clonotype was seen ten or more times. Its target is unknown. The CDR3 regions of TCR beta were amplified from RNA transcripts. First-round RT-PCR targeting the TCR CDR3 was performed with the HTBI primer set. TCRdb re-called the multiplex PCR reads through MiXCR, storing one row per CDR3 protein. The sample lists around 700,000 distinct CDR3 sequences; roughly a sixth were seen once. Criteria for exclusion of patients were uncontrolled infection, other autoimmune disease, pregnancy or lactation. Diagnosing involved the use of clinical symptoms, serum thyroxine and TRAb, thyroid ultrasound and orbital computed tomography. The TCR was taken from a woman aged 45-65 years with Graves' hyperthyroidism that later progressed to Graves' ophthalmopathy. Sequencing was performed on blood.

CDR3 protein: CASTSGFPGDEQFF. The CDR3 bases are TGCGCCAGCACCTCGGGATTCCCTGGGGATGAGCAGTTCTTC. This rearrangement joins TRBV10-1 to TRBJ2-1; D is possibly TRBD2 (5 bases). Germline CDR1 WNHNN, CDR2 SYGVQD (reference sequence). The CDR3 loop spans 14 amino acids. V gave up 7 bases and J gave up 8 bases, with 18 bases separating them.